This T cell receptor (beta chain) was found in a study of T cell responses to AZD1222 COVID-19 vaccine (dated by TCRdb to about 2021). A note on the overall study: AZD1222 recipients whose second dose came at about 4 weeks and those whose second dose came at about 12 weeks were combined into one group, since spike-specific TCR depth and breadth did not differ between the two schedules. A total of under 250 trial participants underwent TCR sequencing, of whom 200 to 220 had received two doses of AZD1222 and about 25 had received two doses of the MenACWY control vaccine. Trial participants were enrolled into age subgroups of 18-55, 56-69 and 70-plus years, which contained 148, 28 and 57 TCR-sequenced participants, respectively. What the study reported, not specific to this receptor: Only six AZD1222 recipients were SARS-CoV-2 seropositive at baseline, limiting conclusions about previously exposed vaccinees. In the small 56-69-year group, the increase in depth fell short of significance, most likely because of low power. Vaccine-associated CD4 TCRs spanned the whole spike protein, with dominant responses in regions 160-218 and 743-854. Participants were mostly white British, with more females than males. The authors suggested clonal diversity may have been underestimated. No day 14 peak-response samples were available, so repertoires were characterized only after the peak T cell response. Spike-specific TCR breadth and depth rose significantly after two AZD1222 doses compared with day 0 and with MenACWY recipients. Epitopes outside the regions mutated in the B.1.351 and B.1.1.7 variants were reportedly recognized by nearly half of the unique spike-specific TCRs.

This clone has just a few counts. It lacks a known antigen. Base qualities are not at hand, and no much larger clone is one base apart. The CDR3 regions of human TCRbeta chains were analyzed by immunosequencing. The paper's processing steps were these. TCRs in the repertoires were matched against a reference library of SARS-CoV-2-specific TCRs that had been generated with the MIRA antigen-specificity platform. Breadth meant the fraction of unique TCRs that were SARS-CoV-2-associated, whereas depth meant the fraction of total T cells that were SARS-CoV-2-associated. Using the MIRA data, each spike-specific TCR was assigned both to the spike region to which the TCR was reactive and to a CD4 or CD8 class. Log10-transformed breadth and depth values were compared by one-way ANOVA with Sidak's multiple comparisons tests. Sourced from immuneACCESS, this table was stored by TCRdb with only in-frame sequences that have V and J called. A share of the clones is absent; for the studies checked, an unresolved V gene accounts for under half, and the remainder has no known explanation. D and trimming were read from the DNA, whereas the V and J calls and clone size are those reported in that table. The sample records under 110,000 clones, roughly nine tenths of which are singletons. About 4.8% of the sample goes to the ten largest clones.

The germline V gene sets CDR1 to MDHEN and CDR2 to SYDVKM. Including cysteine and phenylalanine, the CDR3 has 12 amino acids. Just the 36-base CDR3 DNA is kept, in frame starting at base 1. The V end loses 1 base and the J end loses 6 bases, and a stretch of 6 bases separates them. Per the publication, the time point label means: baseline before first vaccination. The vaccinee samples were drawn from two UK trials, COV001 and COV002, one of which was a single-blind randomized controlled phase 2/3 trial testing AZD1222 (ChAdOx1 nCoV-19) in healthy adults. For TCRbeta chain sequencing, PBMC samples were collected from trial participants at day 0 and at day 28 after the second dose.

The sequence links TRBV28 to TRBJ1-1, with an unclear D gene assignment. The TCR comes from an adult in good health. The sample was peripheral blood, taken on day 0 of AZD1222 vaccination. The CDR3 is CASSLSLSEAFF. The bases are TGTGCCAGCAGTTTATCCCTCTCTGAAGCTTTCTTT.